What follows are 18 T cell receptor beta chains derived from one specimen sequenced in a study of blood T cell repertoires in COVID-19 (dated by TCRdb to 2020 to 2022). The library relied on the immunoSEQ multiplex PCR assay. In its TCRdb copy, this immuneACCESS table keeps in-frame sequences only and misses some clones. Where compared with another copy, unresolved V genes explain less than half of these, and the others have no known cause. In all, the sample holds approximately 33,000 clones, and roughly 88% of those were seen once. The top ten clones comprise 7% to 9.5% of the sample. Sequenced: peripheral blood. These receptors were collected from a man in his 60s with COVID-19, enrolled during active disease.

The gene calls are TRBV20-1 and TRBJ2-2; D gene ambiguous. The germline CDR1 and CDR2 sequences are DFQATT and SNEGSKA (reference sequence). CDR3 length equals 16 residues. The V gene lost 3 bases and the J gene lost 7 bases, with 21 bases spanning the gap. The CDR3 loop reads CSASVAANLEYGELFF. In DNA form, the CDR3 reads TGCAGTGCTAGTGTGGCGGCAAACCTGGAGTACGGGGAGCTGTTTTTT.

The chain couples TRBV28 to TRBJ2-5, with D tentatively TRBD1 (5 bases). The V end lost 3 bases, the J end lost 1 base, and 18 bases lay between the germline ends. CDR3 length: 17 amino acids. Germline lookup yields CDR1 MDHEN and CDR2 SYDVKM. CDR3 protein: CASSLYGASWPQETQYF. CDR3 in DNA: TGTGCCAGCAGTTTGTATGGGGCCTCGTGGCCCCAAGAGACCCAGTACTTC.

The CDR3 region has the DNA TGCGCCAGCAGCCGAGCTAGCGGGGACACAGATACGCAGTATTTT. This sequence encodes CASSRASGDTDTQYF. J is TRBJ2-3 and V is TRBV4-1, with TRBD2 matching 9 bases. V was clipped by 4 bases and J by 2 bases; unmatched bases: 4. This CDR3 spans 15 amino acids. Looked up from germline, CDR1 is MGHRA and CDR2 is YSYEKL.

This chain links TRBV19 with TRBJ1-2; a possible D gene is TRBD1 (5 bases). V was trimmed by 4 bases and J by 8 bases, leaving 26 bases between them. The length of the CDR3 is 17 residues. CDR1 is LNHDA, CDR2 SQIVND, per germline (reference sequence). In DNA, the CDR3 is TGTGCCAGTAGTACCCCGGTCGGGCTCCAGGGTTCAGGCGGCTACACCTTC. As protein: CASSTPVGLQGSGGYTF.

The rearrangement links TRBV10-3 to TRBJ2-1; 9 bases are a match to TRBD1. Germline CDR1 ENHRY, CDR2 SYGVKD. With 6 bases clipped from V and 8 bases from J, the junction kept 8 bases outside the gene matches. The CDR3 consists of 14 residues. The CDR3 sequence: CAIRSGQGHHEQFF. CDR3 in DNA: TGTGCCATCAGATCGGGACAGGGTCATCATGAGCAGTTCTTC.

The CDR3, as DNA: TGTGCCAGTAGTATAGGGACTTCTAACACAGATACGCAGTATTTT. Its protein is CASSIGTSNTDTQYF. V gene TRBV19 combines with J gene TRBJ2-3; perhaps TRBD2 as D (5 bases). The ends were cut back, 1 base at V and 2 bases at J, with 10 bases in the middle. The germline V gene has CDR1 LNHDA and CDR2 SQIVND (reference sequence). The CDR3 loop spans 15 amino acids.

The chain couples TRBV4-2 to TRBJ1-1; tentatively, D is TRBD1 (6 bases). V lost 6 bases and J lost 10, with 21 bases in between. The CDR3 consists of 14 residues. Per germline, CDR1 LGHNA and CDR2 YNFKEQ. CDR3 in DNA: TGTGCCAGCAGTCAGGGGAAAGCGGGGGTACTAGCTTTCTTT. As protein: CASSQGKAGVLAFF.

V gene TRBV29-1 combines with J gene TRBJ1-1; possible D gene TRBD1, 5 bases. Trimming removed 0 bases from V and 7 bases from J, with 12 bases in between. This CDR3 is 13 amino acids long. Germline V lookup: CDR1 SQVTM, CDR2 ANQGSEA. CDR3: CSVEDPRGVEAFF. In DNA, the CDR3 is TGCAGCGTTGAAGATCCCCGGGGGGTTGAAGCTTTCTTT.

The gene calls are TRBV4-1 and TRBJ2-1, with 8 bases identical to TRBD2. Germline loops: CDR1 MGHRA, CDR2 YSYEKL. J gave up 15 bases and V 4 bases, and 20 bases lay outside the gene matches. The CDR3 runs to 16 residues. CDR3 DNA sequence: TGCGCCAGCAGCCTCTATGCCACTAGCGGAGTGAGAGGACGGTTCTTC. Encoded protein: CASSLYATSGVRGRFF.

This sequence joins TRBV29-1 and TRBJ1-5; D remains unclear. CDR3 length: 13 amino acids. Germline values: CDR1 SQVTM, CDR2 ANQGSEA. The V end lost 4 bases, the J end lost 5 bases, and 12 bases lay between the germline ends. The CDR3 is CSVARGLDQPQHF. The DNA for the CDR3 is TGCAGCGTTGCTCGGGGTTTAGATCAGCCCCAGCATTTT.

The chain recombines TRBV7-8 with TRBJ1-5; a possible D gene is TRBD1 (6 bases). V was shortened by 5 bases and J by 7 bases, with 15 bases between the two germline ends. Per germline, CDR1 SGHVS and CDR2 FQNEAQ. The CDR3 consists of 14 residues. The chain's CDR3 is CASSQQGGGQPQHF. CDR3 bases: TGTGCCAGCAGCCAACAGGGAGGGGGGCAGCCCCAGCATTTT.

CDR3 in DNA: TGTGCCAGCAGCCGACAGTCGGGTAACACTGAAGCTTTCTTT. It encodes CASSRQSGNTEAFF. The V call is TRBV7-9, the J call TRBJ1-1, with a possible D match to TRBD1 (5 bases). This CDR3 contains 14 residues. Trimming stripped 5 bases from V and 2 bases from J, with 12 bases between. From germline, CDR1 is SEHNR and CDR2 FQNEAQ (reference sequence).

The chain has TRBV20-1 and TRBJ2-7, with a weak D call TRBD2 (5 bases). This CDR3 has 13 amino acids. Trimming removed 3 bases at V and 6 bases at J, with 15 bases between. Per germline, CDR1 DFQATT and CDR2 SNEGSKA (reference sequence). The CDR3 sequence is CSASKGSAGEQYF. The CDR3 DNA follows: TGCAGTGCTAGTAAGGGTTCTGCGGGCGAGCAGTACTTC.

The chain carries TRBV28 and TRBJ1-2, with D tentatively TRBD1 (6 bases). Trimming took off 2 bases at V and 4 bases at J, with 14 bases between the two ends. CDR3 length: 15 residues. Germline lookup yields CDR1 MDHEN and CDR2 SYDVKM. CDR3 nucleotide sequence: TGTGCCAGCAGTTTAGGGGCAGGGGCGACCTATGGCTACACCTTC. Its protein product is CASSLGAGATYGYTF.

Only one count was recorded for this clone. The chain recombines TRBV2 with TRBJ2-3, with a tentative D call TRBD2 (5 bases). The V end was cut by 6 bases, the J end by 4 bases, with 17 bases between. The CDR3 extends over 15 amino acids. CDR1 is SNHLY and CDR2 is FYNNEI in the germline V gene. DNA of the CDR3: TGTGCCAGCAGAGCTTATAGAGGGAGTGCAGATACGCAGTATTTT. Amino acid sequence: CASRAYRGSADTQYF.

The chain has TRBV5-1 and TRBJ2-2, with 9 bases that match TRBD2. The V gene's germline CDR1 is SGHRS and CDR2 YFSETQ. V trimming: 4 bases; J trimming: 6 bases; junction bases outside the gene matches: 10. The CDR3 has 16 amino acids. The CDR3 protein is CASSKSGRLTAGELFF. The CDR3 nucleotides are TGCGCCAGCAGCAAGAGCGGGAGGCTTACCGCCGGGGAGCTGTTTTTT.

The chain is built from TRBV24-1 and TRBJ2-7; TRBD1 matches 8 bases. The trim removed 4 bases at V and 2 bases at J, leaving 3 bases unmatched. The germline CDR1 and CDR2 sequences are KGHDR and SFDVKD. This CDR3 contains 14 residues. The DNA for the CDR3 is TGTGCCACCAGTGAGGACAGGGCCCCCTACGAGCAGTACTTC. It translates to CATSEDRAPYEQYF.

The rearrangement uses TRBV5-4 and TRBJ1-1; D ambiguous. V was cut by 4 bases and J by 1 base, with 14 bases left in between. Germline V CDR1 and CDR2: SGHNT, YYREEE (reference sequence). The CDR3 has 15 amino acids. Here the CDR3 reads CASSPTRSRNTEAFF. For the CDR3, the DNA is TGTGCCAGCAGCCCCACGAGGTCCAGGAACACTGAAGCTTTCTTT.